This entry describes one T cell receptor (beta chain). The assay was immunoSEQ multiplex PCR, and TCRdb's table has in-frame clones only and misses some. The sample yields approximately 50,000 clones, approximately 90% seen once. The data derive from a study of control samples from healthy donors and cancer patients. This CDR3 has 17 amino acids. Germline V gene data show CDR1 as MGHRA and CDR2 as YSYEKL. V gave up 4 bases and J gave up 3 bases; unmatched junction bases: 9. Sequenced: PBMCs. The chain carries TRBV4-1 and TRBJ1-3; 10 bases match TRBD1. The clonotype comes from a man aged 60 to 69 with head and neck cancer. The CDR3 coding sequence is TGCGCCAGCAGCCTCGGTGGGGACAGGGGTCGTGGAAACACCATATATTTT. This encodes CASSLGGDRGRGNTIYF.